This TCR beta chain comes out of a study of post-analysis software for immune sequencing data (dated by TCRdb to between 2014 and 2016). The study in broad terms: Recorded disease courses included relapsing-remitting, secondary progressive and progressive-relapsing multiple sclerosis, with some patients lacking subtype annotation. The multiple sclerosis patient repertoires were compared with approximately 11 previously published healthy control repertoires from donors aged about 6 to 26 years. A subset of samples was prepared in parallel using single-end sample barcoding, then pooled and co-amplified after Illumina adapter ligation. Results and caveats for the whole study, not just this receptor: Roughly 5 TRBV segments, including TRBV5-6, TRBV5-1 and TRBV20-1, were significantly more frequent in patients than controls. The control group was slightly older than the multiple sclerosis patient group. Strong co-clustering of samples prepared in the same batch was shown by direct clustering with F measure, prompting a batch-effect correction. Significantly lower normalized Chao1 diversity was found in multiple sclerosis patients than in controls, suggesting substantial peripheral T-cell clonal expansion.

The CDR3 has 14 amino acids, counting the end cysteine and phenylalanine. Only CDR3 DNA is held: 42 bases, read in frame from base 1. From the germline V gene, CDR1 is LGHNA and CDR2 is YNFKEQ. Libraries were made using PCR. The run used an Illumina HiSeq 2500. Unique molecular identifiers were incorporated into TCR beta cDNA libraries to reduce PCR and sequencing biases. Some 500,000 cDNA molecules were obtained per 1 to 10 million input T cells, so each molecule approximated one T cell. The same protocol used for the earlier healthy control dataset was applied to prepare and sequence the patient libraries. Within a given batch, samples were prepared together, multiplexed and sequenced on the same HiSeq lane. Per the source publication's procedure: Raw barcoded reads were processed with MIGEC, discarding single-read molecular identifier groups before consensus assembly and CDR3 extraction. Clonotype tables were post-analysed with VDJtools, normalizing diversity by down-sampling all datasets to the smallest sample size. Repertoire overlap clustering matched CDR3 amino acid but not nucleotide sequences to correct batch-related cross-sample contamination. TCRdb reran the public reads through fastp at Q25 and MiXCR, keeping productive beta chains. Each CDR3 protein appears once, grouped with its most common genes and DNA. TCRdb, not the original authors, processed these V and J calls. The table for this sample lists hundreds of thousands of distinct CDR3 sequences; roughly 58% of them were counted only once. In total, the top ten clones hold about 4.8% of the sample.

To demonstrate the VDJtools post-analysis software, TCR beta repertoires were profiled from the peripheral blood of 13 young patients with multiple sclerosis. The multiple sclerosis patients were children and adolescents between about 6 and 16 years of age. This clonotype was recorded a few times. Its antigen is unknown. Base qualities are not recorded, but no much larger clone differs from it by a single base. Sequencing was done on a sample of blood. This sequence uses TRBV4-2 and TRBJ2-4; 11 junctional bases match TRBD1. The J call could be wrong; TRBJ2-7 is a better fit for the DNA end. This TCR was sampled from a girl between 10 and 17 years old with multiple sclerosis. The DNA sequence is given as TGTGCCAGCAGGCGGACAGGGGGCTTGTACGAGCAGTACTTC. This yields the protein CASRRTGGLYEQYF.